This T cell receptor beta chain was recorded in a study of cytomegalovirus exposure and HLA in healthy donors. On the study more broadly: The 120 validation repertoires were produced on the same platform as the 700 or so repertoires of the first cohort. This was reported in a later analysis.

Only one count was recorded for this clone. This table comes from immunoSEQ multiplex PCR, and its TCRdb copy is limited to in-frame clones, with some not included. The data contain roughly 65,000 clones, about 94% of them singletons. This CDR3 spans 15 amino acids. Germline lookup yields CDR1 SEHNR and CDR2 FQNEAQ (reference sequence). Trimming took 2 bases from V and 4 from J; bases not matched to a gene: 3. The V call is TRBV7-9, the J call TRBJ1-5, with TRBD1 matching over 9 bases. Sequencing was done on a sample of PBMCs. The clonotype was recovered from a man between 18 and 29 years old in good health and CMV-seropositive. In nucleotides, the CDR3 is TGTGCCAGCAGCTTAAGCGGGACAGGGAATCAGCCCCAGCATTTT. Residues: CASSLSGTGNQPQHF.